One and the same sample provided the 14 T cell receptor beta chains below, sequenced in a study of cytomegalovirus exposure and HLA in healthy donors. The study ran its PCR with 60 Vbeta and 13 Jbeta primers. Clones were sequenced by immunoSEQ multiplex PCR, and TCRdb holds only the in-frame ones, with some missing. Seen here are over 55,000 clones, approximately 70% observed once, and the top ten hold around 10%. Input material: PBMCs. These receptor sequences come from a woman aged 45-59 years in good health and CMV-seropositive.

This rearrangement joins TRBV5-1 to TRBJ2-3, with 10 nucleotides matching TRBD2. Germline CDR1 reads SGHRS; CDR2 reads YFSETQ. This CDR3 spans 16 amino acids. Losses at the gene ends were 5 bases for V and 1 base for J; bases not matched to a gene: 7. The CDR3 nucleotides are TGCGCCAGCAGGATGACTCTAGCGGGGGGCACAGATACGCAGTATTTT. Translation: CASRMTLAGGTDTQYF. The whole variable domain, filled in from reference TRBV5-1 and TRBJ2-3, reads KAGVTQTPRYLIKTRGQQVTLSCSPISGHRSVSWYQQTPGQGLQFLFEYFSETQRNKGNFPGRFSGRQFSNSRSEMNVSTLELGDSALYLCASRMTLAGGTDTQYFGPGTRLTVL.

The gene calls are TRBV5-6 and TRBJ2-5; D is possibly TRBD1 (6 bases). Germline V lookup: CDR1 SGHDT, CDR2 YYEEEE. CDR3 size: 13 residues. V dropped 1 base and J dropped 5 bases, with 9 bases sitting between them. The CDR3 coding sequence is TGTGCCAGCAGCTTGTTTAGGGGGGAGACCCAGTACTTC. This gives the protein CASSLFRGETQYF.

The V gene is TRBV2, the J gene TRBJ2-7; D is perhaps TRBD2 (5 bases). The V and J ends lost 7 bases and 6 bases respectively, with 13 bases between them. This CDR3 is built from 12 residues. Germline values: CDR1 SNHLY, CDR2 FYNNEI. The CDR3 protein is CASKGDGVEQYF. CDR3 DNA sequence: TGTGCCAGCAAAGGTGACGGGGTCGAGCAGTACTTC.

The chain carries TRBV7-9 and TRBJ1-3; tentative D call: TRBD1 (5 bases). V was pared by 6 bases and J by 4 bases, with 16 bases between. Germline loops: CDR1 SEHNR, CDR2 FQNEAQ (reference sequence). The CDR3 is made up of 15 amino acids. This chain's CDR3 is CASSAGGGGGNTIYF. In DNA, the CDR3 is TGTGCCAGCAGTGCCGGGGGGGGAGGAGGAAACACCATATATTTT.

The genes are TRBV6-5 and TRBJ2-1; D gene ambiguous. Germline lookup yields CDR1 MNHEY and CDR2 SVGAGI. The CDR3 is 14 residues long. V was cut by 6 bases and J by 8 bases, with 17 bases left in between. CDR3 sequence: CASSFRMLGDEQFF. Written as DNA, the CDR3 is TGTGCCAGCAGCTTCCGAATGTTGGGCGATGAGCAGTTCTTC.

The chain uses TRBV5-1 and TRBJ2-3; 8 bases are shared with TRBD2. After removal of 5 bases from V and 4 bases from J, the junction contained 18 bases not matched to a gene. Germline CDR1 reads SGHRS; CDR2 reads YFSETQ. The CDR3 has 18 residues. The CDR3 is CASSSFRSSGSISDTQYF. The CDR3 bases are TGCGCCAGCAGTTCCTTTCGGTCCAGCGGGAGTATATCAGATACGCAGTATTTT.

The rearrangement joins TRBV16 to TRBJ1-1; 8 bases match TRBD1. There are 16 residues in the CDR3. The V gene end was trimmed by 4 bases and the J gene end by 8 bases; junction bases not matched to a gene: 15. The germline V gene has CDR1 KGHSY and CDR2 FQNENV. The chain's CDR3 is CASSLRGTGATIEAFF. In DNA, the CDR3 is TGTGCCAGCAGCCTAAGAGGGACAGGCGCGACTATCGAAGCTTTCTTT. The variable domain in full, completed from reference TRBV16 and TRBJ1-1, reads GEEVAQTPKHLVRGEGQKAKLYCAPIKGHSYVFWYQQVLKNEFKFLISFQNENVFDETGMPKERFSAKCLPNSPCSLEIQATKLEDSAVYFCASSLRGTGATIEAFFGQGTRLTVV.

The chain carries TRBV29-1 and TRBJ2-7, with 8 bases aligning to TRBD2. CDR1 is SQVTM and CDR2 is ANQGSEA in the germline V gene. After removal of 4 bases from V and 5 bases from J, the junction contained 4 bases not matched to a gene. This CDR3 region has 12 residues. CDR3 amino acids: CSVGGLGDEQYF. CDR3 sequence (DNA): TGCAGCGTTGGGGGACTAGGAGACGAGCAGTACTTC.

The rearrangement joins TRBV7-8 to TRBJ1-1; D is uncertain. The CDR3 is 14 residues long. Trimming took off 1 base at V and 1 base at J, with 7 bases between the two ends. CDR1 is SGHVS, CDR2 FQNEAQ, per germline. The CDR3 region has the DNA TGTGCCAGCAGCTTAGGAGGAGGGAACACTGAAGCTTTCTTT. It is translated as CASSLGGGNTEAFF.

The chain recombines TRBV7-9 with TRBJ2-7, with D possibly TRBD2 on 6 matching bases. The CDR3 runs to 14 residues. In germline, CDR1 is SEHNR, CDR2 FQNEAQ (reference sequence). V lost 6 bases and J 2 bases, leaving 14 bases between the germline ends. The CDR3: CASRLGGATYEQYF. In nucleotides, the CDR3 is TGTGCCAGCAGGCTTGGCGGGGCAACCTACGAGCAGTACTTC.

V and J are TRBV27 and TRBJ1-2; weak D call: TRBD1 (6 bases). Germline V gene data show CDR1 as MNHEY and CDR2 as SMNVEV (reference sequence). This CDR3 region has 12 residues. The germline V and J ends were trimmed by 7 bases and 5 bases, with 11 bases remaining between them. The CDR3: CASTGARYGYTF. The CDR3 nucleotides are TGTGCCAGCACAGGGGCCAGATATGGCTACACCTTC.

V gene TRBV7-6 combines with J gene TRBJ2-5, with D possibly matching TRBD1 (6 bases). The CDR3 has 15 amino acids. The germline V gene encodes CDR1 SGHVS and CDR2 FNYEAQ. V was pared by 2 bases and J by 5 bases, with 15 bases between. The CDR3: CASSLRKGVGETQYF. CDR3 sequence (DNA): TGTGCCAGCAGCTTACGGAAGGGGGTCGGGGAGACCCAGTACTTC.

The chain employs TRBV29-1 and TRBJ2-1, with a weak D call TRBD2 (6 bases). The CDR3 has 12 residues. The germline gives CDR1 SQVTM, CDR2 ANQGSEA. V was shortened by 7 bases and J by 3 bases, with 10 bases between the two germline ends. The CDR3 bases are TGCAGCGCCCCGGAGGGCTACAATGAGCAGTTCTTC. Residues: CSAPEGYNEQFF.

The rearrangement links TRBV9 to TRBJ2-7, with 12 bases aligning to TRBD2. The CDR3 has 16 residues. After removal of 3 bases from V and 3 bases from J, the junction contained 7 bases not matched to a gene. Germline loops: CDR1 SGDLS, CDR2 YYNGEE. The CDR3 DNA reads TGTGCCAGCAGCGCACATAAGACTAGCGGGAGCTACGAGCAGTACTTC. The encoded protein is CASSAHKTSGSYEQYF.